This TCR beta chain appears in the sequencing data of a study of memory CD4+ T cells and cytomegalovirus serostatus. Authors' methods: After removing out-of-frame reads, 2,204,828 distinct TCRbeta sequences remained. The protocol was immunoSEQ multiplex PCR, while the TCRdb copy is restricted to in-frame clones and leaves out a portion. That table furnishes V, J and clone size, whereas the DNA furnished D and trimming. The sample lists 50,000 to 65,000 clones; about 80% were seen once. Points from the study as a whole: Of under 200 reported CMV TCRbeta sequences, some 67 were found in memory CD4+ repertoires.

Single viable CD3+CD4+CD8-CD45RO+ cells were sorted as the memory CD4+ T cells. Serum IgG to CMV pp150, pp28, p38 and p52 defined serostatus. Trimming stripped 4 bases from V and 3 bases from J, with 10 bases between. Germline values: CDR1 LNHDA, CDR2 SQIVND (reference sequence). This CDR3 comprises 14 residues. As regards this clone: Its antigen is still unknown.

The rearrangement links TRBV19 to TRBJ2-1; no definite D call. The source is an adult in good health and CMV-seropositive. Sequenced: memory CD4+ T cells from blood. The CDR3 region has the DNA TGTGCCAGTAGTAGAGGACCCGTCTACAATGAGCAGTTCTTC. Encoded protein: CASSRGPVYNEQFF.